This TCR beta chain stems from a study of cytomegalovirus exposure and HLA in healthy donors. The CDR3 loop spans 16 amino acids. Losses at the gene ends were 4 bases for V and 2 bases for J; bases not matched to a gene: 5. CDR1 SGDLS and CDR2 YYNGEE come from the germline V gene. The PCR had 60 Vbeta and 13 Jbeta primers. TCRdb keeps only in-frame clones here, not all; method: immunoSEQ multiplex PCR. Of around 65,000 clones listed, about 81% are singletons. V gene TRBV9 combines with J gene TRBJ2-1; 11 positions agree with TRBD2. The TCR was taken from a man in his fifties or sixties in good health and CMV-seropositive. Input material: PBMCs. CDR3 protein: CASSPHSGRAYNEQFF. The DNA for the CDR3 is TGTGCCAGCAGCCCCCATAGCGGGAGGGCCTACAATGAGCAGTTCTTC.